A selection of T cell receptor beta chains follows, all from one sample in a study of blood T cell repertoires in COVID-19. Clones were sequenced by immunoSEQ multiplex PCR, and TCRdb holds only the in-frame ones, with some missing. The profile shows a few hundred thousand clones, 86% of them singletons. The source material was peripheral blood. These receptors all come from a woman in her fifties or sixties with acute or convalescent COVID-19. CDR3s include the opening cysteine and the closing phenylalanine or tryptophan. D genes are given only for firm matches. A clone size is listed for some rows: how often the clone was seen (once, few, many), or a class if it is expanded.

V	D	size	J	CDR3	DNA
TRBV30	TRBD2	NA	TRBJ2-7	CAWSGLAGGNNYEQYF	TGTGCCTGGAGTGGGTTAGCGGGAGGGAACAACTACGAGCAGTACTTC
TRBV10-3	TRBD1	NA	TRBJ2-7	CAISEPGQGAVNEQYF	TGTGCCATCAGTGAACCGGGACAGGGGGCCGTCAACGAGCAGTACTTC
TRBV2	NA	NA	TRBJ1-4	CASIEDSNEKLFF	TGTGCCAGCATTGAGGACAGTAATGAAAAACTGTTTTTT
TRBV6-5	NA	NA	TRBJ1-1	CASSNEGAGTSEAFF	TGTGCCAGCAGTAACGAAGGGGCAGGGACATCTGAAGCTTTCTTT
TRBV28	TRBD1	NA	TRBJ2-3	CASSNRGAGTDTQYF	TGTGCCAGCAGCAACAGGGGCGCGGGCACAGATACGCAGTATTTT
TRBV7-9	TRBD2	NA	TRBJ2-1	CASSITSGTYNEQFF	TGTGCCAGCAGCATAACTAGCGGGACCTACAATGAGCAGTTCTTC
TRBV5-1	TRBD1	NA	TRBJ2-1	CASSLGDSSYNEQFF	TGCGCCAGCAGCTTGGGGGACAGCTCCTACAATGAGCAGTTCTTC
TRBV5-1	NA	NA	TRBJ1-2	CASSRQGGYGYTF	TGCGCCAGCAGCCGCCAGGGTGGCTATGGCTACACCTTC
TRBV5-1	TRBD1	NA	TRBJ2-1	CASSLGPRGGEQFF	TGCGCCAGCAGCTTGGGACCTAGAGGGGGCGAGCAGTTCTTC
TRBV6-1	NA	NA	TRBJ1-2	CASSELQGGYGYTF	TGTGCCAGCAGTGAACTTCAGGGAGGCTATGGCTACACCTTC
TRBV11-2	NA	NA	TRBJ2-3	CASSFPRAGTDTQYF	TGTGCCAGCAGCTTCCCGAGGGCTGGCACAGATACGCAGTATTTT
TRBV4-3	NA	NA	TRBJ2-7	CASSQVTESSYEQYF	TGCGCCAGCAGCCAAGTGACAGAGAGCTCCTACGAGCAGTACTTC
TRBV4-1	NA	NA	TRBJ2-2	CASSQDLGGTGELFF	TGCGCCAGCAGCCAAGATTTGGGCGGGACCGGGGAGCTGTTTTTT
TRBV7-2	NA	NA	TRBJ1-1	CASSLVPGNTEAFF	TGTGCCAGCAGCTTAGTGCCAGGGAACACTGAAGCTTTCTTT
TRBV5-1	TRBD1	NA	TRBJ2-2	CASSSRDRDPGELFF	TGCGCCAGCAGCTCGAGGGACAGGGACCCCGGGGAGCTGTTTTTT
TRBV18	TRBD2	NA	TRBJ2-2	CASSPTSVKTGELFF	TGTGCCAGCTCACCTACTAGCGTGAAAACCGGGGAGCTGTTTTTT
TRBV19	NA	NA	TRBJ2-1	CASNFRNEQFF	TGTGCCAGTAATTTCCGCAATGAGCAGTTCTTC
TRBV6-4	TRBD2	NA	TRBJ2-1	CASRKQLAGGEQFF	TGTGCCAGCAGAAAGCAGCTAGCGGGAGGTGAGCAGTTCTTC
TRBV6-6	TRBD1	once	TRBJ1-4	CASSYPGTGGEKLFF	TGTGCCAGCAGTTACCCCGGGACAGGGGGTGAAAAACTGTTTTTT
TRBV2	NA	NA	TRBJ2-5	CASNRLVGEETQYF	TGTGCCAGCAATCGGTTAGTCGGGGAGGAGACCCAGTACTTC
TRBV7-2	TRBD1	NA	TRBJ2-2	CASSLVGTGGTGELFF	TGTGCCAGCAGCTTAGTCGGGACAGGGGGCACCGGGGAGCTGTTTTTT
TRBV28	TRBD1	NA	TRBJ1-2	CASSLGGQGAPGYTF	TGTGCCAGCAGTTTAGGGGGACAGGGGGCGCCTGGCTACACCTTC
TRBV2	TRBD1	NA	TRBJ2-4	CASSRTGGDIQYF	TGTGCCAGCAGTCGGACAGGGGGTGACATTCAGTACTTC
TRBV19	TRBD2	NA	TRBJ2-3	CASSIDGGGTSGTTSTDTQYF	TGTGCCAGTAGTATAGATGGGGGTGGGACTAGCGGGACTACTAGCACAGATACGCAGTATTTT
TRBV4-2	TRBD2	NA	TRBJ2-7	CASSHGTSGYEQYF	TGTGCCAGCAGCCACGGGACTAGCGGCTACGAGCAGTACTTC
TRBV7-3	TRBD2	NA	TRBJ2-3	CASRKTSGATDTQYF	TGTGCCAGCAGAAAGACTAGCGGGGCCACAGATACGCAGTATTTT
TRBV6-2/TRBV6-3	TRBD2	NA	TRBJ2-7	CASSRAGTTYYEQYF	TGTGCCAGCAGCCGCGCCGGGACTACCTACTACGAGCAGTACTTC
TRBV19	TRBD1	NA	TRBJ1-1	CASSRQGEGSEAFF	TGTGCCAGTAGTAGACAGGGTGAGGGGTCTGAAGCTTTCTTT
TRBV19	TRBD1	NA	TRBJ2-7	CASKQGRDEQYF	TGTGCCAGTAAACAGGGGCGGGACGAGCAGTACTTC
TRBV12-3/TRBV12-4	NA	NA	TRBJ2-7	CASSQQAVEQYF	TGTGCCAGCAGTCAACAGGCCGTCGAGCAGTACTTC
TRBV29-1	NA	NA	TRBJ2-1	CSAGDAPGDEQFF	TGCAGCGCCGGGGACGCCCCGGGGGATGAGCAGTTCTTC
TRBV2	NA	NA	TRBJ2-1	CASRAGRYNEQFF	TGTGCCAGCAGGGCAGGTCGATACAATGAGCAGTTCTTC
TRBV5-8	TRBD2	once	TRBJ2-4	CASRPTSGRAGLFQYF	TGTGCCAGCAGACCTACTAGCGGGAGGGCCGGTTTGTTCCAGTACTTC
TRBV4-1	NA	NA	TRBJ1-6	CASSQTTHAVALHF	TGCGCCAGCAGCCAAACCACCCATGCGGTGGCCCTCCACTTT
TRBV2	NA	NA	TRBJ1-2	CASSPPSRGNYGYTF	TGTGCCAGCAGTCCCCCCAGCAGGGGAAACTATGGCTACACCTTC
TRBV5-1	TRBD2	once	TRBJ2-3	CASSLFSTGGGTDTQYF	TGCGCCAGCAGCTTGTTTTCAACGGGAGGGGGGACAGATACGCAGTATTTT
TRBV9	TRBD2	NA	TRBJ2-3	CASRGGRSTDTQYF	TGTGCCAGCAGAGGCGGGAGGAGCACAGATACGCAGTATTTT
TRBV7-9	NA	NA	TRBJ2-5	CASSLVQQETQYF	TGTGCCAGCAGCTTAGTTCAGCAAGAGACCCAGTACTTC
TRBV30	NA	NA	TRBJ2-1	CAWSAGIYNEQFF	TGTGCCTGGAGCGCGGGAATCTACAATGAGCAGTTCTTC
TRBV9	TRBD1	NA	TRBJ1-2	CASSEPVNRGPQSGYTF	TGTGCCAGCAGCGAGCCGGTCAATAGGGGGCCCCAATCTGGCTACACCTTC
TRBV10-3	TRBD2	NA	TRBJ2-2	CAIRASGNTGELFF	TGTGCCATCAGAGCTAGCGGGAACACCGGGGAGCTGTTTTTT
TRBV27	NA	NA	TRBJ1-6	CAVSGTPNSPLHF	TGTGCCGTATCGGGGACTCCAAATTCACCCCTCCACTTT
TRBV27	NA	NA	TRBJ2-7	CASSFSDRRKVYEQYF	TGTGCCAGCAGTTTCTCCGACAGGAGGAAGGTTTACGAGCAGTACTTC
TRBV28	TRBD2	NA	TRBJ2-3	CASSLRGTGNTQYF	TGTGCCAGCAGTTTGCGGGGGACCGGGAATACGCAGTATTTT
TRBV6-1	NA	NA	TRBJ1-2	CASSDPGLGYTF	TGTGCCAGCAGTGATCCAGGGCTTGGCTACACCTTC
TRBV28	TRBD2	once	TRBJ2-3	CASSLGLAGGPSLDTQYF	TGTGCCAGCAGTTTGGGACTAGCGGGAGGGCCTTCATTGGATACGCAGTATTTT
TRBV19	TRBD1	once	TRBJ2-5	CASSARQGDQETQYF	TGTGCCAGTAGTGCGAGGCAGGGGGACCAAGAGACCCAGTACTTC
TRBV15	TRBD2	NA	TRBJ2-1	CATSRDMTSGSYNEQFF	TGTGCCACCAGCAGAGATATGACTAGCGGGAGCTACAATGAGCAGTTCTTC
TRBV28	TRBD1	NA	TRBJ1-2	CASSPGTATNYGYTF	TGTGCCAGCAGTCCCGGGACAGCAACTAACTATGGCTACACCTTC